This T cell receptor (beta chain) was recovered during a study of regulatory dendritic cells for organ transplantation. The study's findings and limits: Memory CD8+ clonal expansion seemed more limited with regulatory than mature dendritic cells.

This table comes from immunoSEQ multiplex PCR, and its TCRdb copy is limited to in-frame clones, with some not included. The top ten hold 2.5% to 4% of the sample, which has about 20,000 clones, less than 85% seen once. With respect to this clone: What it binds is unknown.

This CDR3 has 12 residues. Trimming took off 1 base at V and 6 bases at J, with 8 bases between the two ends. Germline lookup yields CDR1 SGHRS and CDR2 YFSETQ. Sorted T cells were CFSE-labeled and cultured approximately five days with allogeneic regulatory or mature dendritic cells at 1:10. Sequencing used memory CD4+ T cells from blood cultured with regulatory dendritic cells. The subset was: CD45RO+ memory T cells. The chain uses TRBV5-1 and TRBJ2-7, with unresolved D. The sequence derives from a human donor in good health. CDR3 amino acids: CASSLTRSEQYF. The DNA of the CDR3 is TGCGCCAGCAGCTTGACGAGGTCCGAGCAGTACTTC. Based on the CDR3 plus reference TRBV5-1 and TRBJ2-7, the full variable domain is KAGVTQTPRYLIKTRGQQVTLSCSPISGHRSVSWYQQTPGQGLQFLFEYFSETQRNKGNFPGRFSGRQFSNSRSEMNVSTLELGDSALYLCASSLTRSEQYFGPGTRLTVT.